The 7 T cell receptor beta chains listed next were all sequenced from one sample in a study of T cells expressing NK-cell markers (dated by TCRdb to the early 2020s). Library method: 5' RACE. Sequenced on an Illumina HiSeq 2000. The reads, reprocessed by TCRdb, yield one row per CDR3 protein sequence and no DNA. The sample's clone listing holds 300,000 to 450,000 distinct CDR3 sequences. Roughly 5.2% of the sample rests with the top ten. Input material: blood T cells: a sorted CD56 or NKG2C T cell subset, CD4+ or CD8+ T cells, or bulk PBMC T cells (not recorded which). The receptors shown here come from a man aged 18-75 years in good health.

This rearrangement joins TRBV9 to TRBJ2-2; TCRdb calls TRBD2, which cannot be checked without DNA. The CDR3 sequence is 16 residues long. The germline V gene has CDR1 SGDLS and CDR2 YYNGEE. The CDR3 spells CASSVVGRPNTGELFF.

The rearrangement links TRBV7-9 to TRBJ1-4; with no DNA, the TCRdb D assignment of TRBD1 cannot be verified. The germline gives CDR1 SEHNR, CDR2 FQNEAQ (reference sequence). The CDR3 length is 14 residues. The CDR3 sequence: CASSTRGGSEKLFF. The full variable domain, completed using reference TRBV7-9 and TRBJ1-4, is DTGVSQNPRHKITKRGQNVTFRCDPISEHNRLYWYRQTLGQGPEFLTYFQNEAQLEKSRLLSDRFSAERPKGSFSTLEIQRTEQGDSAMYLCASSTRGGSEKLFFGSGTQLSVL.

The V gene is TRBV3-1, the J gene TRBJ2-7; TCRdb returns TRBD1, unconfirmable since there is no DNA. Germline V CDR1 and CDR2: LGHDT, YNNKEL (reference sequence). CDR3 length: 16 residues. CDR3 region: CASSQAGGVRPYEQYF.

This sequence joins TRBV5-1 and TRBJ2-7; as DNA is missing, the TRBD1 call by TCRdb cannot be tested. The V gene's germline CDR1 is SGHRS and CDR2 YFSETQ. The CDR3 consists of 17 residues. This CDR3 is CASSSPSGGRLRYEQYF.

J is TRBJ1-2 and V is TRBV21-1; TCRdb's D call of TRBD1 is untestable without DNA. TRBV21-1 is given as a pseudogene. The CDR3 is made up of 14 amino acids. CDR3 amino acids: CASSKGTGFYGYTF.

The rearrangement joins TRBV3-1 to TRBJ1-1. The CDR3 runs 13 residues. Per germline, CDR1 LGHDT and CDR2 YNNKEL (reference sequence). The CDR3 sequence is CASSHGSYTEAFF.

The V call is TRBV2, the J call TRBJ2-5; absent DNA, TCRdb's TRBD2 call cannot be checked. The CDR3 runs 17 residues. Germline-derived CDR1 and CDR2 are SNHLY and FYNNEI. The CDR3 here is CAPTSLAGPNSQETQYF.